A single T cell receptor beta chain is shown here with its context. These data are taken from a study of T cell changes during pregnancy in multiple sclerosis. The V end lost 4 bases, the J end lost 4 bases, and 7 bases lay between the germline ends. The germline CDR1 and CDR2 sequences are SGHNT and YYREEE (reference sequence). The CDR3 length is 12 residues. Sequencing used immunoSEQ multiplex PCR; TCRdb keeps in-frame clones, though not all of them. The sample records under 50,000 clones, roughly 94% being singletons. This material consisted of CD4+ T cells from peripheral blood mononuclear cells, taken in the third trimester of pregnancy. V is TRBV5-4 and J is TRBJ2-3; D perhaps matches TRBD2 (6 bases). The receptor comes from a female donor with multiple sclerosis, enrolled in a pregnancy study. CDR3 nucleotides: TGTGCCAGCAGCAGGGACTCAGATACGCAGTATTTT. This translates into CASSRDSDTQYF.